A single sample gave rise to the 10 T cell receptor beta chains below, sequenced in a study of T cells after yellow fever vaccination. One entry per CDR3 protein results from TCRdb running MiXCR on the 5' RACE reads. This table holds around 250,000 distinct CDR3 sequences, 5.2% found once. The source was CD4+ T cells sorted from PBMCs, collected on the day of the yellow fever booster vaccination. Receptor source: a man younger than 30 who received the YFV17D yellow fever vaccine.

The rearrangement links TRBV15 to TRBJ2-2; 9 nucleotides align to TRBD1. The CDR3 contains 14 residues. V trimming: 11 bases; J trimming: 6 bases; junction bases outside the gene matches: 10. Germline V gives CDR1 LNHNV, CDR2 YYDKDF (reference sequence). The CDR3 region is CAARRDREAGELFF. CDR3 nucleotide sequence: TGTGCCGCTCGCCGGGACAGGGAGGCCGGGGAGCTGTTTTTT. The whole variable domain, filled in from reference TRBV15 and TRBJ2-2, reads DAMVIQNPRYQVTQFGKPVTLSCSQTLNHNVMYWYQQKSSQAPKLLFHYYDKDFNNEADTPDNFQSRRPNTSFCFLDIRSPGLGDTAMYLCAARRDREAGELFFGEGSRLTVL.

This clonotype was found a few times. The chain links TRBV29-1 to TRBJ2-5, with D unresolved. Trimming stripped 2 bases from V and 1 base from J, with 8 bases between. The CDR3 spans 13 residues. Germline-derived CDR1 and CDR2 are SQVTM and ANQGSEA. The CDR3 region is CSVESPAQETQYF. CDR3 bases: TGCAGCGTTGAATCTCCGGCCCAAGAGACCCAGTACTTC.

The V gene is TRBV7-2, the J gene TRBJ2-7; D gene ambiguous. V lost 5 bases to trimming and J lost 0 bases, with 14 bases between them. This CDR3 is 15 amino acids long. CDR1 SGHTA and CDR2 FQGNSA come from the germline V gene. DNA of the CDR3: TGTGCCAGCAGCCCAACACCGTCCTCCTCCTACGAGCAGTACGTC. Its protein is CASSPTPSSSYEQYV.

At least ten counts were recorded for this clonotype. The chain employs TRBV18 and TRBJ2-7; D may be TRBD1 (6 bases). V gave up 1 base and J gave up 3 bases, with 10 bases separating them. Germline CDR1 is KGHSH and CDR2 is LQKENI. The CDR3 contains 14 residues. CDR3 amino acids: CASSPLDSNYEQYF. In nucleotides, the CDR3 is TGTGCCAGCTCACCACTGGACAGCAACTACGAGCAGTACTTC.

The genes are TRBV20-1 and TRBJ2-3; TRBD1 might be the D (5 bases). This CDR3 region has 14 residues. V shed 5 bases and J shed 1 base, with 13 bases lying between them. Per the germline V gene, CDR1 is DFQATT and CDR2 is SNEGSKA (reference sequence). The CDR3 spells CSAPDTGGTDTQYF. In DNA, the CDR3 is TGCAGTGCTCCGGACACCGGAGGCACAGATACGCAGTATTTT.

The chain recombines TRBV5-1 with TRBJ2-7, with a possible D match to TRBD2 (6 bases). V shed 1 base and J shed 4 bases, with 12 bases lying between them. This CDR3 contains 14 residues. Germline lookup yields CDR1 SGHRS and CDR2 YFSETQ. The CDR3 coding sequence is TGCGCCAGCAGCTTGTCAGGGAGGATGTACGAGCAGTACTTC. It specifies CASSLSGRMYEQYF.

This clonotype was observed a few times. V and J are TRBV10-3 and TRBJ2-6; D uncertain. Between the trimmed V and J ends, which lost 4 bases and 0 bases, there was a span of 13 bases. The CDR3 has 17 residues. Per the germline V gene, CDR1 is ENHRY and CDR2 is SYGVKD. The CDR3 DNA follows: TGTGCCATCAGTGTTAGTCGAAGAAGCTCTGGGGCCAACGTCCTGACTTTC. Its protein product is CAISVSRRSSGANVLTF.

J is TRBJ2-3 and V is TRBV7-6; D may be TRBD1 or TRBD2 (5 bases each). V lost 5 bases to trimming and J lost 2 bases, with 17 bases between them. Germline loops: CDR1 SGHVS, CDR2 FNYEAQ. This CDR3 has 16 residues. The CDR3 DNA sequence: TGTGCCAGCAGCCCCAGATTCGACGGGACCACAGATACGCAGTATTTT. Translation: CASSPRFDGTTDTQYF. Filled out from reference TRBV7-6 and TRBJ2-3, the complete variable domain reads GAGVSQSPRYKVTKRGQDVALRCDPISGHVSLYWYRQALGQGPEFLTYFNYEAQQDKSGLPNDRFSAERPEGSISTLTIQRTEQRDSAMYRCASSPRFDGTTDTQYFGPGTRLTVL.

This clonotype was picked up many times. The chain has TRBV7-2 and TRBJ2-5; D not certain. This CDR3 comprises 13 residues. The V and J ends lost 6 bases and 0 bases respectively, with 8 bases between them. CDR1 is SGHTA and CDR2 is FQGNSA in the germline V gene. The CDR3 DNA reads as TGTGCCAGCAGGAAGAAGGACCAAGAGACCCAGTACTTC. This codes for CASRKKDQETQYF. The whole variable domain, filled in from reference TRBV7-2 and TRBJ2-5, reads GAGVSQSPSNKVTEKGKDVELRCDPISGHTALYWYRQSLGQGLEFLIYFQGNSAPDKSGLPSDRFSAERTGGSVSTLTIQRTQQEDSAVYLCASRKKDQETQYFGPGTRLLVL.

The chain is built from TRBV5-1 and TRBJ2-3; D is uncertain. Germline CDR1 reads SGHRS; CDR2 reads YFSETQ. Between the trimmed V and J ends, which lost 5 bases and 2 bases, there was a span of 12 bases. This CDR3 region has 14 residues. In DNA form, the CDR3 reads TGCGCCAGCAGTGGCCGGACCGACACAGATACGCAGTATTTT. As protein: CASSGRTDTDTQYF.